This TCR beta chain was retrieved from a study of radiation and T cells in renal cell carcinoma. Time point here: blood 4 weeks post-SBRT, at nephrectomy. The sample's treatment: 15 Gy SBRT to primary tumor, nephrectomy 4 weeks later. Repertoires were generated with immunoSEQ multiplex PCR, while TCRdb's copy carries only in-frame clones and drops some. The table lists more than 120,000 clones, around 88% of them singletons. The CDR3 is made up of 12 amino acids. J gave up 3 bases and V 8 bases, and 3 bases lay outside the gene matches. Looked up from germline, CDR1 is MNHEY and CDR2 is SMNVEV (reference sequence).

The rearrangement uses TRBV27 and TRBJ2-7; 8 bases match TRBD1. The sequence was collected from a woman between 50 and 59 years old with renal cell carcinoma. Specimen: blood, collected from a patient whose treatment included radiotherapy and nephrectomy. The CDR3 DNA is TGTGCCAGCCGGGACAGGTTCTACGAGCAGTACTTC. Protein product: CASRDRFYEQYF.